Listed below are T cell receptor beta chains from one sample, sequenced in a study of blood T cell repertoires in COVID-19. Assay used: immunoSEQ multiplex PCR; TCRdb lists only in-frame clones, some missing. The table has about 120,000 clones, roughly 88% seen once. The sequencing sample was made of peripheral blood. The receptor source for this set is a woman in her 70s who had recovered from COVID-19. The CDR3 runs from the conserved cysteine through the conserved F or W. The D gene is left open where the match is weak. A row's size may be missing; if present it is once, few, many or a size class.

D gene	V gene	clone size	J gene	CDR3 protein	CDR3 DNA
.	TRBV28	.	TRBJ1-5	CASSSEGWGVLQPQHF	TGTGCCAGCAGTTCAGAGGGTTGGGGGGTACTACAGCCCCAGCATTTT
.	TRBV2	.	TRBJ1-6	CASSRQGYSYNSPLHF	TGTGCCAGCAGTAGGCAGGGGTACTCCTATAATTCACCCCTCCACTTT
TRBD1	TRBV27	.	TRBJ1-1	CASSPRTGMNTEAFF	TGTGCCAGCAGTCCCCGGACAGGGATGAACACTGAAGCTTTCTTT
.	TRBV5-1	.	TRBJ2-5	CASSQQGREETQYF	TGCGCCAGCAGCCAACAGGGAAGGGAAGAGACCCAGTACTTC
TRBD2	TRBV5-4	.	TRBJ2-3	CASSLADTDTQYF	TGTGCCAGCAGCCTAGCGGACACAGATACGCAGTATTTT
TRBD1	TRBV15	.	TRBJ2-5	CATSRGGAETQYF	TGTGCCACCAGCCGAGGGGGCGCAGAGACCCAGTACTTC
TRBD1	TRBV7-3	.	TRBJ1-2	CASSPTGTGYRPTF	TGTGCCAGCAGTCCCACCGGGACAGGGTACCGCCCAACTTTC
TRBD1	TRBV5-1	.	TRBJ1-2	CASSLNPGQGAYGYTF	TGCGCCAGCAGCTTGAATCCGGGACAGGGGGCTTATGGCTACACCTTC
TRBD2	TRBV27	once	TRBJ2-2	CASRASGGAVTGELFF	TGTGCCAGCAGAGCTAGCGGGGGGGCGGTCACCGGGGAGCTGTTTTTT
.	TRBV29-1	once	TRBJ2-7	CSVALLGAYEQYF	TGCAGCGTTGCGCTCCTAGGGGCCTACGAGCAGTACTTC
.	TRBV5-1	once	TRBJ1-1	CASSLDSAGAEAFF	TGCGCCAGCAGCTTGGACTCTGCGGGGGCTGAAGCTTTCTTT
.	TRBV6-1	few	TRBJ1-5	CASSEGRISNQPQHF	TGTGCCAGCAGTGAGGGGAGGATAAGCAATCAGCCCCAGCATTTT
.	TRBV7-9	.	TRBJ2-1	CASSFLTNTYNEQFF	TGTGCCAGCAGCTTTCTGACTAACACCTACAATGAGCAGTTCTTC
.	TRBV12-3/TRBV12-4	.	TRBJ1-2	CASSFSRGGYTF	TGTGCCAGCAGTTTTTCCCGGGGTGGCTACACCTTC
TRBD2	TRBV28	.	TRBJ2-6	CASRIAGGVGANVLTF	TGTGCCAGCCGTATAGCGGGAGGGGTCGGGGCCAACGTCCTGACTTTC
TRBD1	TRBV12-3/TRBV12-4	.	TRBJ1-6	CASSLTGGSPLHF	TGTGCCAGCAGCCTGACAGGGGGTTCACCCCTCCACTTT
.	TRBV9	.	TRBJ2-2	CASSAGGTGELFF	TGTGCCAGCAGCGCCGGAGGTACCGGGGAGCTGTTTTTT
TRBD1	TRBV5-6	.	TRBJ2-7	CASSLVGQGIEQYF	TGTGCCAGCAGCTTGGTAGGACAGGGGATCGAGCAGTACTTC
TRBD1	TRBV28	.	TRBJ1-1	CASSWAGTGVNTEAFF	TGTGCCAGCAGCTGGGCCGGGACAGGGGTTAACACTGAAGCTTTCTTT
TRBD2	TRBV2	.	TRBJ2-7	CASIANPSGSYEQYF	TGTGCCAGCATTGCCAACCCTAGCGGGAGTTACGAGCAGTACTTC
TRBD1	TRBV10-3	.	TRBJ2-3	CAISELGQPTDTQYF	TGTGCCATCAGTGAGCTGGGACAGCCCACAGATACGCAGTATTTT
TRBD2	TRBV11-1	.	TRBJ2-7	CASSFWGGSYEQYF	TGTGCCAGCAGCTTTTGGGGAGGGAGCTACGAGCAGTACTTC
TRBD1	TRBV13	.	TRBJ2-1	CASSSPTGAYNEQFF	TGTGCCAGCAGCTCCCCGACAGGGGCCTACAATGAGCAGTTCTTC
TRBD1	TRBV2	once	TRBJ1-2	CASSPTDRGSYGYTF	TGTGCCAGCAGTCCTACCGACAGGGGCTCCTATGGCTACACCTTC
.	TRBV27	few	TRBJ2-7	CASSTIYYEQYF	TGTGCCAGCAGCACCATCTACTACGAGCAGTACTTC
TRBD2	TRBV7-8	.	TRBJ2-1	CASSPLGGRLYNEQFF	TGTGCCAGCAGCCCCTTGGGCGGGAGGCTTTACAATGAGCAGTTCTTC
.	TRBV7-2	once	TRBJ1-1	CASSLSWGAEAFF	TGTGCCAGCAGCTTAAGTTGGGGGGCTGAAGCTTTCTTT
TRBD2	TRBV3-1/TRBV3-2	.	TRBJ2-3	CASSQGPSGGLTDTQYF	TGTGCCAGCAGCCAAGGGCCTAGCGGGGGGCTCACAGATACGCAGTATTTT